This TCR beta chain was profiled in a study of T cells after yellow fever vaccination. By 5'RACE template switching, TCR cDNA was produced, with a universal primer site and UMIs added in the process. TCRdb ran MiXCR on the 5' RACE reads and lists one entry per CDR3 protein. The profile shows 340,000 or so distinct CDR3 sequences, around an eighth of them singletons. This clonotype was seen more than once but under ten times. Its antigen remains unidentified. Study observations and caveats: Most clones from primary vaccination resurfaced after the booster (around 95% CD4, around 89% CD8). Faster peaking, at day 5 versus 15, marked a secondary response that was weaker.

The sequences come from CD4+ T cells sorted from PBMCs, collected 15 days after the yellow fever booster vaccination. This clonotype was obtained from a man younger than 35 who received the YFV17D yellow fever vaccine.

CDR3 amino acids: CASRLFGTGGYEQYF. The CDR3 DNA is TGTGCCAGCAGGCTTTTCGGGACAGGGGGTTACGAGCAGTACTTC. The genes are TRBV12-3 or TRBV12-4 and TRBJ2-7; 11 nucleotides line up with TRBD1. V shed 6 bases, J shed 4 bases, and the junction held 8 bases outside the gene matches. This CDR3 contains 15 residues.